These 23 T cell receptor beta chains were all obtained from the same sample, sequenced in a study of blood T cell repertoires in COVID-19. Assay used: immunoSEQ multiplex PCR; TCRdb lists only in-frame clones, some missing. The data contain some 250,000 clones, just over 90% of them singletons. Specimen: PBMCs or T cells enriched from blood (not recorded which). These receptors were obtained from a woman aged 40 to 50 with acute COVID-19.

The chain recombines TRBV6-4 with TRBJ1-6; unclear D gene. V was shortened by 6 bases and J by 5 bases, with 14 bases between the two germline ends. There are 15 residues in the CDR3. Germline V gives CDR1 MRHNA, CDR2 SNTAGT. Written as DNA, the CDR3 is TGTGCCAGCAGATCCCCGGGGTCCGATAATTCACCCCTCCACTTT. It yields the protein CASRSPGSDNSPLHF.

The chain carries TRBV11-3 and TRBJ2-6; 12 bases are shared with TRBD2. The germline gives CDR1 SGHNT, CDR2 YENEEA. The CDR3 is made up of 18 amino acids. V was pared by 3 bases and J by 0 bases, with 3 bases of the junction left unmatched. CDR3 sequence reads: CASSLGLAGLSGANVLTF. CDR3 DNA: TGTGCCAGCAGCTTGGGACTAGCGGGCCTCTCTGGGGCCAACGTCCTGACTTTC.

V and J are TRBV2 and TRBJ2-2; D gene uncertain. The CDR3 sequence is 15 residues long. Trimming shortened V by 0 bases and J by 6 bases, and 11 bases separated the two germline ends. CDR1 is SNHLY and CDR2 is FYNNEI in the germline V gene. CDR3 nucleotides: TGTGCCAGCAGTGAAGCGCCCCCTAGTGCCGGGGAGCTGTTTTTT. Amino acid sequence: CASSEAPPSAGELFF.

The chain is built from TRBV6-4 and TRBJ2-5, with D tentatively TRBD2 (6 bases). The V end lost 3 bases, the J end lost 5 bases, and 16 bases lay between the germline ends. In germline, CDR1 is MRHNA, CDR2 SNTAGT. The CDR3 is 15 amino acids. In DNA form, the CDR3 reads TGTGCCAGCAGTGAACGGGCCAGCGGGTTGGAGACCCAGTACTTC. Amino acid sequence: CASSERASGLETQYF.

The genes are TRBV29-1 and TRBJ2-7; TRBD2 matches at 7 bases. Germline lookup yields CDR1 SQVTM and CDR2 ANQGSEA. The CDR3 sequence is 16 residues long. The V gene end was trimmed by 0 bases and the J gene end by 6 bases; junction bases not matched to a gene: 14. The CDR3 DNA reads TGCAGCGTTGAAGATCTCCGTTCTAGCGGTAGCCGCGAGCAGTACTTC. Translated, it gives CSVEDLRSSGSREQYF.

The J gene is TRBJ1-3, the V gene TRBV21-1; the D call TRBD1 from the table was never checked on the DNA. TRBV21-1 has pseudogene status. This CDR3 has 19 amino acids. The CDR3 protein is CASSKNMGRQEVAGNTIYF. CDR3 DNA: TGTGCCAGCAGCAAGAACATGGGCCGACAGGAAGTGGCTGGAAACACCATATATTTT.

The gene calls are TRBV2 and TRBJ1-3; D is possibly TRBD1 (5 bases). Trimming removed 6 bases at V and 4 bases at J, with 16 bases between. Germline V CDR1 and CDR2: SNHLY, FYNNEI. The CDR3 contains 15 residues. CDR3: CASRIDSRAGNTIYF. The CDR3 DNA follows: TGTGCCAGCAGGATTGACAGCCGTGCCGGAAACACCATATATTTT.

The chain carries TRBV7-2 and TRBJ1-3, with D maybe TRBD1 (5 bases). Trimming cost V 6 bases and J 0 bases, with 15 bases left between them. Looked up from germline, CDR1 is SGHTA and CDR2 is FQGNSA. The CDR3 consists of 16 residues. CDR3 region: CASRRVGGSSGNTIYF. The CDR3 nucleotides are TGTGCCAGCAGAAGGGTGGGGGGGAGCTCTGGAAACACCATATATTTT.

CDR3 amino acids: CASSKAADQETQYF. Here the CDR3 DNA reads TGTGCCAGCAGCAAAGCGGCAGACCAAGAGACCCAGTACTTC. This rearrangement joins TRBV21-1 to TRBJ2-5; the table's D gene call, TRBD1, was not cross checked with the DNA. TRBV21-1 is tagged as a pseudogene. This CDR3 contains 14 residues.

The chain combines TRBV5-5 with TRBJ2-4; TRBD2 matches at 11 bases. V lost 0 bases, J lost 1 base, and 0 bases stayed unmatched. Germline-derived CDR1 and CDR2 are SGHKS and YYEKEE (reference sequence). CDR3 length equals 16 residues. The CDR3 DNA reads TGTGCCAGCAGCTTGGGGACTAGCGGGGCCAAAAACATTCAGTACTTC. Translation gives CASSLGTSGAKNIQYF.

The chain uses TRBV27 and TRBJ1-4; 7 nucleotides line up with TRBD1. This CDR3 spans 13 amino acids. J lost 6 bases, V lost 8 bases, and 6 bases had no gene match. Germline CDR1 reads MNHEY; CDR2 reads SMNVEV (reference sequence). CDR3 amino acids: CASGSTGYEKLFF. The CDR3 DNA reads TGTGCCAGCGGATCGACAGGGTATGAAAAACTGTTTTTT.

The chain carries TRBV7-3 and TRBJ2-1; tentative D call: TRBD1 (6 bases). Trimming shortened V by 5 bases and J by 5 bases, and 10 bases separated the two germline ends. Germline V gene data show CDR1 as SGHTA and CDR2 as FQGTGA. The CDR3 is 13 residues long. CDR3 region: CASSTSGDNEQFF. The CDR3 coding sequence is TGTGCCAGCAGCACGTCAGGGGACAATGAGCAGTTCTTC.

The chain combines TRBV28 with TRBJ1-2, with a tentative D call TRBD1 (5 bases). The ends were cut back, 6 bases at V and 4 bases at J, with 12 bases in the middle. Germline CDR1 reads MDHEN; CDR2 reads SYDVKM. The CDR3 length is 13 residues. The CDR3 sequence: CASSPDISYGYTF. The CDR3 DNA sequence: TGTGCCAGCAGCCCGGACATATCCTATGGCTACACCTTC.

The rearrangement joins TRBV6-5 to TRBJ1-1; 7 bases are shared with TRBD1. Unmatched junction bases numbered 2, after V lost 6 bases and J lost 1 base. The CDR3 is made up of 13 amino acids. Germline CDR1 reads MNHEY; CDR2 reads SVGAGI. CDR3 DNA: TGTGCCAGCAGGACAGGGCAGAACACTGAAGCTTTCTTT. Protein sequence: CASRTGQNTEAFF.

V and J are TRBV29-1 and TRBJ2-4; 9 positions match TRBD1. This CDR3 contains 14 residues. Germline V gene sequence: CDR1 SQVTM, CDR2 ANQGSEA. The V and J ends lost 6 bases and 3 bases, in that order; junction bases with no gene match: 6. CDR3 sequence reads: CSVRTGEGKNIQYF. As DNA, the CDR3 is TGCAGCGTGAGGACAGGGGAGGGCAAAAACATTCAGTACTTC.

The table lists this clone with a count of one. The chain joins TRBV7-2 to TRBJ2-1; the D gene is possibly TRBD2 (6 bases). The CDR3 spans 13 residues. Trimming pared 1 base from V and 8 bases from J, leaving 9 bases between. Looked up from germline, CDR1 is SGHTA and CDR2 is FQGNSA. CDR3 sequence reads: CASSLGSGDEQFF. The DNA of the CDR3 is TGTGCCAGCAGCTTAGGATCGGGAGATGAGCAGTTCTTC.

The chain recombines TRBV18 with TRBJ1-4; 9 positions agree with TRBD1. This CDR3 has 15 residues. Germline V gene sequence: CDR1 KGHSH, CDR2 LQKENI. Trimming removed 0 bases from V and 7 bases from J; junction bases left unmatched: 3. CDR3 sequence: CASSPPGQGREKLFF. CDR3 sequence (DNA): TGTGCCAGCTCACCACCGGGACAGGGCCGTGAAAAACTGTTTTTT.

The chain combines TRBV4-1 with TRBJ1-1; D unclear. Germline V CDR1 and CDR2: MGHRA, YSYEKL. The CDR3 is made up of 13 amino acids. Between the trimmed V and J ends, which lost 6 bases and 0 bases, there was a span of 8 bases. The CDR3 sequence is CASRSTVNTEAFF. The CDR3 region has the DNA TGCGCCAGCAGGTCCACGGTGAACACTGAAGCTTTCTTT.

The CDR3 is CASTLDRGGYTF. CDR3 DNA sequence: TGTGCCAGCACCCTCGACAGGGGTGGCTACACCTTC. V usage is TRBV2 and J usage is TRBJ1-2; 8 positions match TRBD1. This CDR3 has 12 amino acids. Germline V gene sequence: CDR1 SNHLY, CDR2 FYNNEI. Trimming removed 7 bases from V and 7 bases from J; junction bases left unmatched: 5.

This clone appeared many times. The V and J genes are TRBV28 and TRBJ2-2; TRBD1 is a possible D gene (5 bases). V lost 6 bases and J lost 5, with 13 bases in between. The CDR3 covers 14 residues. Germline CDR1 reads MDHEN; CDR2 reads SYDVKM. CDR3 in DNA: TGTGCCAGCAGCAGGACATTTTTAACCGGGGAGCTGTTTTTT. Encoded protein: CASSRTFLTGELFF.

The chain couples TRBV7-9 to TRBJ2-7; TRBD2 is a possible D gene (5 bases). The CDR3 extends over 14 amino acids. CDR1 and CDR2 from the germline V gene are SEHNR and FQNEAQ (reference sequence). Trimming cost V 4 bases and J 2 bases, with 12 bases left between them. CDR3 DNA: TGTGCCAGCAGCTCCCTGGACGGGGCCTACGAGCAGTACTTC. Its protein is CASSSLDGAYEQYF.

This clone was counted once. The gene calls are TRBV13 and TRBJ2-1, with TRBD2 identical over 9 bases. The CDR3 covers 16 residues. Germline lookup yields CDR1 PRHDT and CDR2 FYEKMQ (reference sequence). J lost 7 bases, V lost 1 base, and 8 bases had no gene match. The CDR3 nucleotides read TGTGCCAGCAGCTTAGACTATCGTCTAGCGGGGAATGAGCAGTTCTTC. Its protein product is CASSLDYRLAGNEQFF. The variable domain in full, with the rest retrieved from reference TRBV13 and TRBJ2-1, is AAGVIQSPRHLIKEKRETATLKCYPIPRHDTVYWYQQGPGQDPQFLISFYEKMQSDKGSIPDRFSAQQFSDYHSELNMSSLELGDSALYFCASSLDYRLAGNEQFFGPGTRLTVL.

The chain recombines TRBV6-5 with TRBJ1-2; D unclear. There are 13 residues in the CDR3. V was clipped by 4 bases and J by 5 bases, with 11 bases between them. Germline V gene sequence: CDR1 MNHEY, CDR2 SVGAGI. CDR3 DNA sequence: TGTGCCAGCAGTTCCCGCTCGGGTTATGGCTACACCTTC. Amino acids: CASSSRSGYGYTF.